The T cell receptor beta chain under discussion was sequenced for a study of early T cells in non-severe SARS-CoV-2 infection. Study overall: Bulk RNA from unsorted whole blood was sequenced; chains were unpaired.

Broader study findings: The matching step, a VDJdb search, favored anti-spike CD8 responses and missed private and CD4 specificities.

Unique molecular identifiers were added to individual cDNA molecules. TCRdb re-called the 5' RACE reads through MiXCR, storing one row per CDR3 protein. The sample holds more than 55,000 distinct CDR3 sequences, approximately 13% seen once. Turning to this clonotype: The antigen is unknown. One end of the junction fails to match germline, which may point to a read error.

Germline CDR1 reads KGHSH; CDR2 reads LQKENI. The CDR3 covers 14 residues. The origin of this receptor is an adult who was a healthcare worker with PCR-confirmed SARS-CoV-2 infection or an uninfected control (not recorded which). The sequencing used whole blood, collected at baseline. This chain joins TRBV18 and TRBJ2-3, with D unclear. In nucleotides, the CDR3 is TGTGTCAGCTCACCGCCGACCCTGAAGGGTACGCAGTATTTT. This gives the protein CVSSPPTLKGTQYF.